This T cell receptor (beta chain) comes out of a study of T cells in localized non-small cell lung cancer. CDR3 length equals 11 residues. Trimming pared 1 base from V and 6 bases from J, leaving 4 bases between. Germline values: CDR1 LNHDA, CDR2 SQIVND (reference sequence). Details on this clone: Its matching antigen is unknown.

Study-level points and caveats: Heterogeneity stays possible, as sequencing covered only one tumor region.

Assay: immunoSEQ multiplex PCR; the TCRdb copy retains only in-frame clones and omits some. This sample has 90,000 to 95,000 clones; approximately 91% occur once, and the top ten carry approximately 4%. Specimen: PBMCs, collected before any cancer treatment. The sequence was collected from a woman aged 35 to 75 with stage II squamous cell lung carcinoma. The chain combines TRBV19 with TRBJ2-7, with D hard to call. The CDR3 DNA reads TGTGCCAGTAGTATAGGGAGCGAGCAGTACTTC. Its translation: CASSIGSEQYF.